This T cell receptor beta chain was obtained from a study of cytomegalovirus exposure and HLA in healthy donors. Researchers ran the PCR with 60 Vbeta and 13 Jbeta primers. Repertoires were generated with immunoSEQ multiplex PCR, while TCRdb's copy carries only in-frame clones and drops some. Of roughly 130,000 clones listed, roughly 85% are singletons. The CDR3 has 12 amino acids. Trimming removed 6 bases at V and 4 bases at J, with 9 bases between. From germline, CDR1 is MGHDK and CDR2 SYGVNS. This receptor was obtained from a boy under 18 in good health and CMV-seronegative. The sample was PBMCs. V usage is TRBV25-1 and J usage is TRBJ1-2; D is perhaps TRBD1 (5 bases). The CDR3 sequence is CASSTGVYGYTF. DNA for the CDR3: TGTGCCAGCAGCACGGGGGTCTATGGCTACACCTTC.